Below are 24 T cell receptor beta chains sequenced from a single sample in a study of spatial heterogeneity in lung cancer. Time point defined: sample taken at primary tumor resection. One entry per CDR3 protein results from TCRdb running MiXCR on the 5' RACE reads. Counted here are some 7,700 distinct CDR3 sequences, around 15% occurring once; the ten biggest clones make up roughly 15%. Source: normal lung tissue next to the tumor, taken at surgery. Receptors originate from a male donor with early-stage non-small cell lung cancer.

CDR3 sequence reads: CASSQDLRTTNTDTQYF. The CDR3 nucleotides are TGTGCCAGCAGCCAAGATCTAAGGACTACGAACACAGATACGCAGTATTTT. The V and J genes are TRBV3-1 and TRBJ2-3, with TRBD2 as a possible D gene (6 bases). V gave up 0 bases and J gave up 2 bases, with 15 bases separating them. Germline CDR1 and CDR2: LGHDT and YNNKEL (reference sequence). The CDR3 has 17 amino acids.

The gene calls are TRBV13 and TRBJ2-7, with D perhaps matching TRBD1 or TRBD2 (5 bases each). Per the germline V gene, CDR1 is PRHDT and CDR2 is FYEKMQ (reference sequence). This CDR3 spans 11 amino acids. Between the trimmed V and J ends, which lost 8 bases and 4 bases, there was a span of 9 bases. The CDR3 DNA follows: TGTGCCAGCGGGGGACCGTACGAGCAGTACTTC. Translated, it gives CASGGPYEQYF.

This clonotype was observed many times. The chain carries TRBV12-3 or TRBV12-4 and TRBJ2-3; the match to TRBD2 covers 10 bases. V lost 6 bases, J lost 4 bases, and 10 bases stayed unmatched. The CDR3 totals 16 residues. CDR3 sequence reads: CASSRGVSGGADTQYF. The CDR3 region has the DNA TGTGCCAGCAGCCGAGGAGTCAGCGGGGGGGCAGATACGCAGTATTTT.

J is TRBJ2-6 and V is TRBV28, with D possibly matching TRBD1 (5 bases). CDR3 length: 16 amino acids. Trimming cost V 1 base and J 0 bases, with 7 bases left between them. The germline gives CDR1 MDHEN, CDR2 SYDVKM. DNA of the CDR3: TGTGCCAGCAGTTTATCAGGGCTCTCTGGGGCCAACGTCCTGACTTTC. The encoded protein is CASSLSGLSGANVLTF.

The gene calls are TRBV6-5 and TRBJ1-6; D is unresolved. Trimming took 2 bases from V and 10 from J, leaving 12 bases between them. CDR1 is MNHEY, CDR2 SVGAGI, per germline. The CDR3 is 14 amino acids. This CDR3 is CASSYDRDRSPLHF. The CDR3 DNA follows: TGTGCCAGCAGTTACGACCGGGATCGATCACCCCTCCACTTT.

The CDR3 reads CASSLDSGANVLTF. Written as DNA, the CDR3 is TGTGCCAGCAGCTTAGACTCTGGGGCCAACGTCCTGACTTTC. The V gene is TRBV7-2, the J gene TRBJ2-6, with no clear D. Per the germline V gene, CDR1 is SGHTA and CDR2 is FQGNSA. Trimming removed 1 base from V and 0 bases from J, with 1 base in between. The CDR3 consists of 14 residues.

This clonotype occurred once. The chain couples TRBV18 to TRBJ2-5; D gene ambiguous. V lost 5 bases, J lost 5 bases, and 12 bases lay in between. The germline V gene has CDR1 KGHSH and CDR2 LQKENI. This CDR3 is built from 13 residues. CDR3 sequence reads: CASSWLSQETQYF. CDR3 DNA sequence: TGTGCCAGCTCATGGTTGTCCCAGGAGACCCAGTACTTC.

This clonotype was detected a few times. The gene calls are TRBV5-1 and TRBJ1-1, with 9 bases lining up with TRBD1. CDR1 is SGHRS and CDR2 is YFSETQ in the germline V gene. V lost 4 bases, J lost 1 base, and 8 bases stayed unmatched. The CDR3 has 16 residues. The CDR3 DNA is TGCGCCAGCAGCCGGGGGACAGGGACAGAGAACACTGAAGCTTTCTTT. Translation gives CASSRGTGTENTEAFF. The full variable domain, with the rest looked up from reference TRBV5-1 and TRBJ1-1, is KAGVTQTPRYLIKTRGQQVTLSCSPISGHRSVSWYQQTPGQGLQFLFEYFSETQRNKGNFPGRFSGRQFSNSRSEMNVSTLELGDSALYLCASSRGTGTENTEAFFGQGTRLTVV.

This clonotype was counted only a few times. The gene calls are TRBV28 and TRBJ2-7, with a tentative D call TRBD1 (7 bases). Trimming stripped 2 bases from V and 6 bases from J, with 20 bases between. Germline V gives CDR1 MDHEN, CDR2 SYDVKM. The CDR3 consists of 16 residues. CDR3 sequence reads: CASSLEYGRGVPEQYF. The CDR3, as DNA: TGTGCCAGCAGTTTAGAGTACGGCAGGGGGGTTCCCGAGCAGTACTTC.

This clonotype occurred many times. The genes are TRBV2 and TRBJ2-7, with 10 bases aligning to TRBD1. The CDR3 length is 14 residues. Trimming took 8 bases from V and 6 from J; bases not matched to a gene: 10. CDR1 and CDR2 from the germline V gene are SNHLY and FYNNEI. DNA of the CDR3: TGTGCCAGCGGATCCGGGACAGGGGTGTTCGAGCAGTACTTC. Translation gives CASGSGTGVFEQYF.

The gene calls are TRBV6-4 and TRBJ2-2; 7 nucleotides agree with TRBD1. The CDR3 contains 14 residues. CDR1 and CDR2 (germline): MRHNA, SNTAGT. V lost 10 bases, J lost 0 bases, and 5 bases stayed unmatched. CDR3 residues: CATRDRPNTGELFF. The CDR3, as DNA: TGTGCCACAAGGGACAGACCGAACACCGGGGAGCTGTTTTTT.

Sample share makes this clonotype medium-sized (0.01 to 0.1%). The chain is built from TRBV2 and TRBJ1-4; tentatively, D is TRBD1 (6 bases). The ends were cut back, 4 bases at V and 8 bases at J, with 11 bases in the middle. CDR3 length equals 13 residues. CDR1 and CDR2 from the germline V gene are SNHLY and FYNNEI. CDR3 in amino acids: CASSATGREKLFF. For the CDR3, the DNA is TGTGCCAGCAGTGCCACAGGGAGGGAAAAACTGTTTTTT.

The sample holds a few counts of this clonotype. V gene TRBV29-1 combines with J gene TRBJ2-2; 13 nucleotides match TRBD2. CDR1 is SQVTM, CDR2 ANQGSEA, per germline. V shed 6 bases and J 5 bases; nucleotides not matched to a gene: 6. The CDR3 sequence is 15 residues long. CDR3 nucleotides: TGCAGCGTGAGGGGACTAGCGGGACGGACCGGGGAGCTGTTTTTT. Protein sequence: CSVRGLAGRTGELFF.

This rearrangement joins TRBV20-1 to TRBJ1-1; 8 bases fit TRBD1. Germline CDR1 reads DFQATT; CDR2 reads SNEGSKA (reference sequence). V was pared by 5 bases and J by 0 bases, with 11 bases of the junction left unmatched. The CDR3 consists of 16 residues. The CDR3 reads CSADEGRGLMNTEAFF. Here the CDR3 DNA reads TGCAGTGCTGATGAGGGCAGGGGGCTGATGAACACTGAAGCTTTCTTT.

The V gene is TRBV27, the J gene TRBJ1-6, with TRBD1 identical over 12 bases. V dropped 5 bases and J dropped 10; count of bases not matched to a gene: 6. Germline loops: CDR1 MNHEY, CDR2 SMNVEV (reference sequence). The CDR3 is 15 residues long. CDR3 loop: CASSRGQGAESPLHF. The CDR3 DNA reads TGTGCCAGCAGTCGGGGACAGGGGGCCGAATCACCCCTCCACTTT.

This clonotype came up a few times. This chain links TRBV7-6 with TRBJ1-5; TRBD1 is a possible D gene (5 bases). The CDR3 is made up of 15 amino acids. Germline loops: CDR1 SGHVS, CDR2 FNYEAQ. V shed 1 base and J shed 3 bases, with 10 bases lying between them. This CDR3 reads CASSLDRNLNQPQHF. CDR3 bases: TGTGCCAGCAGCTTAGACAGGAACCTCAATCAGCCCCAGCATTTT.

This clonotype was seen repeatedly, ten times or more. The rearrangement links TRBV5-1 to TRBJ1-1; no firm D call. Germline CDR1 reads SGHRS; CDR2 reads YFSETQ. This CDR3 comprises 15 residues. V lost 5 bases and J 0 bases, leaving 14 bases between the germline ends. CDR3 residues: CASRPGLRLNTEAFF. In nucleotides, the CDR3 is TGCGCCAGCAGGCCCGGGCTCCGCCTGAACACTGAAGCTTTCTTT. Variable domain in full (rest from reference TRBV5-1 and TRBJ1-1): KAGVTQTPRYLIKTRGQQVTLSCSPISGHRSVSWYQQTPGQGLQFLFEYFSETQRNKGNFPGRFSGRQFSNSRSEMNVSTLELGDSALYLCASRPGLRLNTEAFFGQGTRLTVV.

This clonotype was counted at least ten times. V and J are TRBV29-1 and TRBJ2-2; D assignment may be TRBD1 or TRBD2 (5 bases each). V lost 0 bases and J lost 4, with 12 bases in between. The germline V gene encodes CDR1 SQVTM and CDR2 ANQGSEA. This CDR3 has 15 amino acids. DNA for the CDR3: TGCAGCGTTGAAGATCGGGGCAGAAGCACCGGGGAGCTGTTTTTT. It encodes CSVEDRGRSTGELFF.

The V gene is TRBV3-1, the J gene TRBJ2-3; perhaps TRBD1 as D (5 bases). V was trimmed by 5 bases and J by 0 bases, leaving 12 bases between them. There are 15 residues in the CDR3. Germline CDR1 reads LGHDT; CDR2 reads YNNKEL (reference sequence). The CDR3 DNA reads TGTGCCAGCAGCGCAAGTGGGGCCAGCACAGATACGCAGTATTTT. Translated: CASSASGASTDTQYF.

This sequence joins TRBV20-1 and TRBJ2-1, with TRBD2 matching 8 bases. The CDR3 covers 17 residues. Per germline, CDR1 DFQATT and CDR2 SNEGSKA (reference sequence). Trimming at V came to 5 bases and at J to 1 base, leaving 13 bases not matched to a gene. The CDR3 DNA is TGCAGTGCTCTGGACCAGCGGGGGCGTGGATCCTACAATGAGCAGTTCTTC. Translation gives CSALDQRGRGSYNEQFF.

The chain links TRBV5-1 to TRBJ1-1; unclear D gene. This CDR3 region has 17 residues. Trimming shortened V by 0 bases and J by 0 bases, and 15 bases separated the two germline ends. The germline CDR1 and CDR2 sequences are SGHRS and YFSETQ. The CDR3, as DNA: TGCGCCAGCAGCTTGGGAGGGAAGGGCTCTATGAACACTGAAGCTTTCTTT. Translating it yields CASSLGGKGSMNTEAFF.

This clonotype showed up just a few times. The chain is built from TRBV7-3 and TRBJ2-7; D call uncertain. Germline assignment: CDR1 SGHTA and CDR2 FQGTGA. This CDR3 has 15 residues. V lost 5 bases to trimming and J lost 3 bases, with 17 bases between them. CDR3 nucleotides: TGTGCCAGCAGCCCGTTTGGCGGTCCGTTCTACGAGCAGTACTTC. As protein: CASSPFGGPFYEQYF.

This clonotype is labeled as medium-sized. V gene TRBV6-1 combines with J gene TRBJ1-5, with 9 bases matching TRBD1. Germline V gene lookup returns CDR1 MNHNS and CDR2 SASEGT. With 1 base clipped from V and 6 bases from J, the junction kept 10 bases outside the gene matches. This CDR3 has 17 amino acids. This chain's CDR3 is CASSEDGGTGSSQPQHF. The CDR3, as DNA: TGTGCCAGCAGTGAAGATGGGGGGACAGGGTCTTCTCAGCCCCAGCATTTT.

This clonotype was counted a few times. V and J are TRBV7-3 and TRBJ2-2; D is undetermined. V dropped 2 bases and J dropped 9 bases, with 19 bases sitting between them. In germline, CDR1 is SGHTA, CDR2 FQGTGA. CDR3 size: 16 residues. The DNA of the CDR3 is TGTGCCAGCAGCTTATTCGCTAGTGGGTCGGTCCGGGAGCTGTTTTTT. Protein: CASSLFASGSVRELFF.